What follows are 7 T cell receptor beta chains derived from one specimen sequenced in a study of blood T cell repertoires in COVID-19. TCRdb's table, derived via immunoSEQ multiplex PCR, lists solely in-frame clones and lacks some. This sample has some 360,000 clones, with about 90% found just once. Source material: PBMCs or T cells enriched from blood (not recorded which). All receptors come from a woman in her twenties or thirties who had been exposed to COVID-19.

This clone was found once. This chain joins TRBV13 and TRBJ2-7, with 9 positions matching TRBD1. With V trimmed by 5 bases and J by 1 base, 6 bases remained unmatched. The CDR3 covers 15 residues. The germline V gene encodes CDR1 PRHDT and CDR2 FYEKMQ (reference sequence). CDR3 in amino acids: CASSPPGQGSYEQYF. In nucleotides, the CDR3 is TGTGCCAGCAGCCCCCCGGGACAGGGATCCTACGAGCAGTACTTC.

The chain uses TRBV19 and TRBJ2-5; 12 nucleotides align to TRBD2. With 5 bases clipped from V and 5 bases from J, the junction kept 3 bases outside the gene matches. This CDR3 spans 14 amino acids. The germline V gene has CDR1 LNHDA and CDR2 SQIVND (reference sequence). CDR3 protein: CASSRLAGGETQYF. The CDR3 DNA reads as TGTGCCAGTAGTCGGCTAGCGGGAGGGGAGACCCAGTACTTC. Full variable domain (outside the CDR3, taken from reference TRBV19 and TRBJ2-5): DGGITQSPKYLFRKEGQNVTLSCEQNLNHDAMYWYRQDPGQGLRLIYYSQIVNDFQKGDIAEGYSVSREKKESFPLTVTSAQKNPTAFYLCASSRLAGGETQYFGPGTRLLVL.

The genes are TRBV6-5 and TRBJ1-3, with TRBD1 identical over 9 bases. This CDR3 is 16 amino acids long. Trimming cost V 4 bases and J 2 bases; bases outside gene matches: 6. Germline V gene sequence: CDR1 MNHEY, CDR2 SVGAGI. The CDR3 protein is CASSLGQGLTGNTIYF. For the CDR3, the DNA is TGTGCCAGCAGTTTAGGACAGGGGTTAACTGGAAACACCATATATTTT.

This clone appeared a few times. The chain couples TRBV28 to TRBJ1-2; D call uncertain. CDR1 is MDHEN and CDR2 is SYDVKM in the germline V gene. With 2 bases removed from V and 3 bases from J, the gap between germline ends came to 4 bases. CDR3 length equals 12 residues. The CDR3 sequence is CASSLQDYGYTF. CDR3 bases: TGTGCCAGCAGTTTACAGGACTATGGCTACACCTTC.

The rearrangement links TRBV15 to TRBJ1-3, with a possible D match to TRBD1 (5 bases). From germline, CDR1 is LNHNV and CDR2 YYDKDF (reference sequence). The CDR3 runs to 14 residues. The V end was cut by 7 bases, the J end by 2 bases, with 12 bases between. As DNA, the CDR3 is TGTGCCACCACCGGCGGAGGGGCTGGAAACACCATATATTTT. Translation: CATTGGGAGNTIYF. Filled out from reference TRBV15 and TRBJ1-3, the complete variable domain reads DAMVIQNPRYQVTQFGKPVTLSCSQTLNHNVMYWYQQKSSQAPKLLFHYYDKDFNNEADTPDNFQSRRPNTSFCFLDIRSPGLGDTAMYLCATTGGGAGNTIYFGEGSWLTVV.

CDR3 loop: CASSLGAEGASYEQYF. CDR3 bases: TGTGCCAGCAGCTTAGGGGCAGAAGGGGCCTCCTACGAGCAGTACTTC. The chain joins TRBV7-6 to TRBJ2-7; a possible D gene is TRBD1 (5 bases). Germline lookup yields CDR1 SGHVS and CDR2 FNYEAQ. Trimming shortened V by 1 base and J by 0 bases, and 13 bases separated the two germline ends. The CDR3 has 16 amino acids.

This sequence joins TRBV27 and TRBJ1-6; the D is unclear. The ends were cut back, 3 bases at V and 6 bases at J, with 9 bases in the middle. Germline CDR1 and CDR2: MNHEY and SMNVEV (reference sequence). The CDR3 runs 14 residues. The chain's CDR3 is CASSFRQANSPLHF. The CDR3 nucleotides are TGTGCCAGCAGTTTCAGACAAGCTAATTCACCCCTCCACTTT.